This T cell receptor (beta chain) was recovered during a study of blood T cell repertoires in COVID-19. V lost 6 bases, J lost 1 base, and 13 bases lay in between. Germline values: CDR1 MNHNY, CDR2 SVGAGI (reference sequence). The CDR3 spans 14 residues. Clones were read by immunoSEQ multiplex PCR, and TCRdb kept only the in-frame ones, dropping some. Of roughly 260,000 clones listed, approximately 80% were seen once; the top ten hold approximately 4.5%. The chain links TRBV6-6 to TRBJ2-7, with a tentative D call TRBD1 (6 bases). Sample: peripheral blood. This TCR came from a woman between 70 and 85 years old with acute or convalescent COVID-19. DNA of the CDR3: TGTGCCAGCAGCTACACCAGGGGATCCTACGAGCAGTACTTC. The encoded protein is CASSYTRGSYEQYF.